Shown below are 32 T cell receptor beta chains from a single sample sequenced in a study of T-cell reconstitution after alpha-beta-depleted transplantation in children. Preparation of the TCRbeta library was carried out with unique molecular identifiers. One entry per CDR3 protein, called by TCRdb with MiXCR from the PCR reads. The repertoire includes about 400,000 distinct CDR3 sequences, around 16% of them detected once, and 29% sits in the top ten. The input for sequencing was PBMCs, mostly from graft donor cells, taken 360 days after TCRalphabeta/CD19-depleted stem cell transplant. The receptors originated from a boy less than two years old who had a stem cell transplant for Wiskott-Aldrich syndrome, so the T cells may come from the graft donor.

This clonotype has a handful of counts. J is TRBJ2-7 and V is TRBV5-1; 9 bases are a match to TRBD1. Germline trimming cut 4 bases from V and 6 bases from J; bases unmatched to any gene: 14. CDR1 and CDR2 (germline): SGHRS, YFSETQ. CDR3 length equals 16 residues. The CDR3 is CASSKFSGQGLVEQYF. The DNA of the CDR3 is TGCGCCAGCAGCAAATTTTCTGGACAGGGGTTGGTCGAGCAGTACTTC.

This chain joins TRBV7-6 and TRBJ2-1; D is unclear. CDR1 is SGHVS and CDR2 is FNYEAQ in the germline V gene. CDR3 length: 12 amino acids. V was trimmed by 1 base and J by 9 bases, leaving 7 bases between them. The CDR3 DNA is TGTGCCAGCAGCTTAGGTCCGGGTGAGCAGTTCTTC. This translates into CASSLGPGEQFF. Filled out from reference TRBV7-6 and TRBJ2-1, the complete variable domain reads GAGVSQSPRYKVTKRGQDVALRCDPISGHVSLYWYRQALGQGPEFLTYFNYEAQQDKSGLPNDRFSAERPEGSISTLTIQRTEQRDSAMYRCASSLGPGEQFFGPGTRLTVL.

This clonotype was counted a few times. This CDR3 reads CSARVLTSGTGTQYF. CDR3 DNA: TGCAGTGCTAGAGTATTGACTAGCGGGACCGGGACCCAGTACTTC. V and J are TRBV20-1 and TRBJ2-5; 11 nucleotides match TRBD2. CDR3 length: 15 residues. CDR1 is DFQATT and CDR2 is SNEGSKA in the germline V gene (reference sequence). Germline trimming cut 1 base from V and 7 bases from J; bases unmatched to any gene: 8.

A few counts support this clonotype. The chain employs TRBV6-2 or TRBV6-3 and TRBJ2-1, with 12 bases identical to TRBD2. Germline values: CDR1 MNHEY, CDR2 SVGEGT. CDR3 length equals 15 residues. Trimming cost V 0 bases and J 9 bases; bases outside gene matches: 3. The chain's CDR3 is CASSYSLAGGAEQFF. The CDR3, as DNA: TGTGCCAGCAGTTACTCCCTAGCGGGGGGGGCTGAGCAGTTCTTC.

The CDR3 DNA sequence: TGTGCCAGCAGCTTAGGGGCTCGGGGTGATACCGGGGAGCTGTTTTTT. Amino acid sequence: CASSLGARGDTGELFF. The J gene is TRBJ2-2, the V gene TRBV11-2; perhaps TRBD2 as D (5 bases). The CDR3 sequence is 16 residues long. Looked up from germline, CDR1 is SGHAT and CDR2 is FQNNGV. The ends were cut back, 1 base at V and 5 bases at J, with 14 bases in the middle.

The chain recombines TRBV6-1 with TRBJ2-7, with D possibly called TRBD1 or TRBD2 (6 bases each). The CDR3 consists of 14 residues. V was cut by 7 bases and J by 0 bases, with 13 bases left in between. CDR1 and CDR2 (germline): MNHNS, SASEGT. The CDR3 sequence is CASTRGAHSYEQYF. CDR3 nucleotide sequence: TGTGCCAGCACAAGGGGGGCCCACTCCTACGAGCAGTACTTC.

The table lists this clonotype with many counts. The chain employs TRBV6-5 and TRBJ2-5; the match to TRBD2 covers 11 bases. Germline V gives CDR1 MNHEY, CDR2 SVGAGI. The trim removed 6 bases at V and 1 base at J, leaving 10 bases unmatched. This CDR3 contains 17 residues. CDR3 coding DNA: TGTGCCAGCAGCCGCGGGGGACTAGCGGCCCCCCAAGAGACCCAGTACTTC. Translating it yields CASSRGGLAAPQETQYF.

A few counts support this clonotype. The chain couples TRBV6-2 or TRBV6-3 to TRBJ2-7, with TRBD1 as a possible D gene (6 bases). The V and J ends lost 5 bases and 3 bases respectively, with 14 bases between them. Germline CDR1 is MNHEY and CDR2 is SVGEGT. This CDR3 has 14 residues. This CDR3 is CASSTRDTGYEQYF. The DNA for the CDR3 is TGTGCCAGCAGTACCCGGGACACCGGCTACGAGCAGTACTTC.

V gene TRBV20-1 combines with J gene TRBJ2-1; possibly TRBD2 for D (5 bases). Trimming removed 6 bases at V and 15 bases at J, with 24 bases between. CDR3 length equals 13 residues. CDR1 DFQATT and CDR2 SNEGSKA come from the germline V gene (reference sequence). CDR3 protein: CSATLTEPLGAFF. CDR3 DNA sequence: TGCAGTGCCACCCTTACTGAACCCCTGGGAGCGTTCTTC.

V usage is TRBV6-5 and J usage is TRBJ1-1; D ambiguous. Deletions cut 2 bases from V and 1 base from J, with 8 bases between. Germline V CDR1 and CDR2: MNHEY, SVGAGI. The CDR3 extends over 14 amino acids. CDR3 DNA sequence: TGTGCCAGCAGTTACCGGGATGAGAACACTGAAGCTTTCTTT. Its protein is CASSYRDENTEAFF.

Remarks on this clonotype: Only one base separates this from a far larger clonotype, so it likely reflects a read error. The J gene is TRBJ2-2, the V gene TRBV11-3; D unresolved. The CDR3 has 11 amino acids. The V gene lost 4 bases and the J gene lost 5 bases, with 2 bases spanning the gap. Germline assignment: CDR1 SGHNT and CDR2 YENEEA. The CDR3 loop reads CASSWTGELFF. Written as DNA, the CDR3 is TGTGCCAGCAGCTGGACCGGGGAGCTGTTTTTT. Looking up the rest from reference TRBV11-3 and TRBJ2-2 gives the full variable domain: EAGVVQSPRYKIIEKKQPVAFWCNPISGHNTLYWYLQNLGQGPELLIRYENEEAVDDSQLPKDRFSAERLKGVDSTLKIQPAELGDSAVYLCASSWTGELFFGEGSRLTVL.

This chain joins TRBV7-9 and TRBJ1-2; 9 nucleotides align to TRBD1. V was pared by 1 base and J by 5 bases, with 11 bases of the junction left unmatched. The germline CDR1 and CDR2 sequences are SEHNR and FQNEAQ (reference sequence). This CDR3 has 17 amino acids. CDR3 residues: CASSLGPQGAAPYGYTF. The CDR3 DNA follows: TGTGCCAGCAGCTTAGGCCCACAGGGGGCTGCCCCTTATGGCTACACCTTC.

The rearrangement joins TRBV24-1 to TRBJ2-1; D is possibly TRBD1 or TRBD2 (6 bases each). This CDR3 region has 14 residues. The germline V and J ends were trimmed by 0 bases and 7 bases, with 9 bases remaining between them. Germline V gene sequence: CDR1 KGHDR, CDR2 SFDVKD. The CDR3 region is CATSDLRGRNEQFF. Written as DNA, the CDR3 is TGTGCCACCAGTGATTTGCGGGGGCGTAATGAGCAGTTCTTC.

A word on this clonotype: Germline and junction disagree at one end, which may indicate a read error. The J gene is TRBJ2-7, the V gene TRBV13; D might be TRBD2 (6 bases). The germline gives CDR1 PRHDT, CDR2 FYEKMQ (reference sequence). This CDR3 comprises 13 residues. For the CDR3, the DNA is TGTGCCTGCAGCCCGACGACTAGGGGCGAGCAGTACTTC. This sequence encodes CACSPTTRGEQYF. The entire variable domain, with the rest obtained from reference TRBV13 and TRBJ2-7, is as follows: AAGVIQSPRHLIKEKRETATLKCYPIPRHDTVYWYQQGPGQDPQFLISFYEKMQSDKGSIPDRFSAQQFSDYHSELNMSSLELGDSALYFCACSPTTRGEQYFGPGTRLTVT.

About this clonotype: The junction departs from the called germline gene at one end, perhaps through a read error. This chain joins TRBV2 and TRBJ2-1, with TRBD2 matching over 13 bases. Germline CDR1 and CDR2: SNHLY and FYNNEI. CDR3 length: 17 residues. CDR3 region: CACSLSLLAGGSNEQFF. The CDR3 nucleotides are TGTGCCTGCAGTTTATCCCTACTAGCGGGAGGGAGCAATGAGCAGTTCTTC. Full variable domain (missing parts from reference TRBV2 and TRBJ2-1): EPEVTQTPSHQVTQMGQEVILRCVPISNHLYFYWYRQILGQKVEFLVSFYNNEISEKSEIFDDQFSVERPDGSNFTLKIRSTKLEDSAMYFCACSLSLLAGGSNEQFFGPGTRLTVL.

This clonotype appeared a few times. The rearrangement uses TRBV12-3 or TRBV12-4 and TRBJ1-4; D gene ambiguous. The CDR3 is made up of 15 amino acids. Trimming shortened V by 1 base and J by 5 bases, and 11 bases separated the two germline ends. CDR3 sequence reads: CASSLGPAKNEKLFF. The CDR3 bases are TGTGCCAGCAGTTTAGGCCCGGCTAAGAATGAAAAACTGTTTTTT.

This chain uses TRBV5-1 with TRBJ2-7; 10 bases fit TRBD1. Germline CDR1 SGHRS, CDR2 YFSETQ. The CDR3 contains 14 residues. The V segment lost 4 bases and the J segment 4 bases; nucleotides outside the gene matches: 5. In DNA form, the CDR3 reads TGCGCCAGCAGCCTGGACAGGGGGGGGTACGAGCAGTACTTC. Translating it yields CASSLDRGGYEQYF.

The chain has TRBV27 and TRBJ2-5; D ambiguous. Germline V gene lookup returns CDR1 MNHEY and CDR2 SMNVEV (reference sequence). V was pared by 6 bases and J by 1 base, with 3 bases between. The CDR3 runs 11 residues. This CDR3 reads CASRLQETQYF. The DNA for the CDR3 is TGTGCCAGCAGACTCCAAGAGACCCAGTACTTC.

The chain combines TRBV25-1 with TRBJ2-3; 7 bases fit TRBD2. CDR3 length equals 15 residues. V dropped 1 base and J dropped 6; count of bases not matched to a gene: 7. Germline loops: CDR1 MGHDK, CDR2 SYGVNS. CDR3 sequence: CASSEFAGERDTQYF. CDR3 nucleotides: TGTGCCAGCAGTGAATTTGCGGGAGAAAGGGATACGCAGTATTTT.

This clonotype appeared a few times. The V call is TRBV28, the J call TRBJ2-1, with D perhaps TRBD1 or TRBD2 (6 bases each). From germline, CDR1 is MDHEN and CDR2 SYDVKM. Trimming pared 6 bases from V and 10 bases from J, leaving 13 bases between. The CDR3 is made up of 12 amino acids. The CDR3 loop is CASSSGGPEQFF. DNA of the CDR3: TGTGCCAGCAGCTCCGGGGGCCCCGAGCAGTTCTTC.

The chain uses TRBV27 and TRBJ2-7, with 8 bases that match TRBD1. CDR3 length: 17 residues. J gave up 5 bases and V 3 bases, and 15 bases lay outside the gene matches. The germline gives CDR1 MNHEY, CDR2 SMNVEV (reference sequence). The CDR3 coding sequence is TGTGCCAGCAGTTTTGGGCACCGGACAGGGATTAGGAACGAGCAGTACTTC. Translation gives CASSFGHRTGIRNEQYF.

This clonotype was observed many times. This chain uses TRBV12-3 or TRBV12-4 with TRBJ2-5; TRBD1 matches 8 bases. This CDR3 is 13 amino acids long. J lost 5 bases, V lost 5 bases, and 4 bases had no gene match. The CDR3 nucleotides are TGTGCCAGCAGTCCGACAGGGGAGGAGACCCAGTACTTC. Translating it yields CASSPTGEETQYF.

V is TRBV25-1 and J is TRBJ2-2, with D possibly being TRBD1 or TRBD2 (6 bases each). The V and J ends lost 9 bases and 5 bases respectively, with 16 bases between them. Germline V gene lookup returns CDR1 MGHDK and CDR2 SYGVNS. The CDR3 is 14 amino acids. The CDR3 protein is CASTGGLGTGELFF. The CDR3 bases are TGTGCCAGTACTGGGGGGCTGGGAACCGGGGAGCTGTTTTTT.

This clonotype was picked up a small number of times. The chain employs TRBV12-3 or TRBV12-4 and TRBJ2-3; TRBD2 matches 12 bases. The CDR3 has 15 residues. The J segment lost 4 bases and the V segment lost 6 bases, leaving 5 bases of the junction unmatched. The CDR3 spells CASSQGLAGSDTQYF. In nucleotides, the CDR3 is TGTGCCAGCAGCCAGGGACTAGCGGGTTCAGATACGCAGTATTTT.

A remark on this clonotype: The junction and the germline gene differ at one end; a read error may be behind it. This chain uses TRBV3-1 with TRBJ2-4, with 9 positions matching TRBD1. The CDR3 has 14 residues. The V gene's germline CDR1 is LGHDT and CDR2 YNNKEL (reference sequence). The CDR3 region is CASSHGVSGTGCFF. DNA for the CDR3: TGTGCCAGCAGCCACGGCGTTTCGGGGACAGGGTGTTTTTTC.

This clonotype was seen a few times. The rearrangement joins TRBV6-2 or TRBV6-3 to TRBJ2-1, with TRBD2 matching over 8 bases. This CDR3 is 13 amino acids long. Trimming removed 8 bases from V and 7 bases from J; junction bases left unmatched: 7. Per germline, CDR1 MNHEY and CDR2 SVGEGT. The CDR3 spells CASLAGQGNEQFF. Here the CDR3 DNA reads TGTGCCAGCTTAGCGGGGCAGGGGAATGAGCAGTTCTTC.

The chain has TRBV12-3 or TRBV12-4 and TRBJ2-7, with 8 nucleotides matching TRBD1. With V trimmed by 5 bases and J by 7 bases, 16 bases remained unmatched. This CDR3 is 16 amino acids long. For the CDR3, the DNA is TGTGCCAGCAGTAAATCAGGGGGCGCCGGATTTCGGGAGCAGTACTTC. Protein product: CASSKSGGAGFREQYF.

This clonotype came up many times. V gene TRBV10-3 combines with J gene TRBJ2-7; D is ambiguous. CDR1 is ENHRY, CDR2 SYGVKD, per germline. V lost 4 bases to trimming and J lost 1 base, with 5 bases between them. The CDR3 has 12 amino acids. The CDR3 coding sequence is TGTGCCATCAGTGCCGTGTCCTACGAGCAGTACTTC. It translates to CAISAVSYEQYF.

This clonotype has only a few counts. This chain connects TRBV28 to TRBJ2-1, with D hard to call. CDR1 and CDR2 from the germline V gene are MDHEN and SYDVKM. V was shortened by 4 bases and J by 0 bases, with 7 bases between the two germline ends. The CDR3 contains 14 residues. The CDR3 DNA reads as TGTGCCAGCAGTTACACGAGCTCCTACAATGAGCAGTTCTTC. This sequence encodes CASSYTSSYNEQFF.

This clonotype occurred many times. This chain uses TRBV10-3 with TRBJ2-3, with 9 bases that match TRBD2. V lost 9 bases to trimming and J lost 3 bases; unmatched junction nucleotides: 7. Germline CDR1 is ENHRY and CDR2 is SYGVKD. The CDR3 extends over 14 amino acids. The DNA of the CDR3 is TGTGCCATGAGGCGAGCGGGGGGTACAGATACGCAGTATTTT. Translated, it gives CAMRRAGGTDTQYF.

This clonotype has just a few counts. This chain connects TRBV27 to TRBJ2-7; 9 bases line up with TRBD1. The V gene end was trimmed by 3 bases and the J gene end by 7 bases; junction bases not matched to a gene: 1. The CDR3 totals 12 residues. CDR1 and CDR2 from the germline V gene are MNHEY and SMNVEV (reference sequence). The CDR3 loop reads CASSFGTGEQYF. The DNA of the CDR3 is TGTGCCAGCAGTTTCGGGACAGGGGAGCAGTACTTC.

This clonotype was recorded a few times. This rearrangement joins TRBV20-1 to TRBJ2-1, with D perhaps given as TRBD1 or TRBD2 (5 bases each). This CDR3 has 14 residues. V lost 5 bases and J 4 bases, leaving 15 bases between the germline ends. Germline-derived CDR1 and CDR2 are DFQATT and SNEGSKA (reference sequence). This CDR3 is CSAPPSGPYNEQFF. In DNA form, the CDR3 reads TGCAGTGCTCCCCCCTCGGGGCCGTACAATGAGCAGTTCTTC.